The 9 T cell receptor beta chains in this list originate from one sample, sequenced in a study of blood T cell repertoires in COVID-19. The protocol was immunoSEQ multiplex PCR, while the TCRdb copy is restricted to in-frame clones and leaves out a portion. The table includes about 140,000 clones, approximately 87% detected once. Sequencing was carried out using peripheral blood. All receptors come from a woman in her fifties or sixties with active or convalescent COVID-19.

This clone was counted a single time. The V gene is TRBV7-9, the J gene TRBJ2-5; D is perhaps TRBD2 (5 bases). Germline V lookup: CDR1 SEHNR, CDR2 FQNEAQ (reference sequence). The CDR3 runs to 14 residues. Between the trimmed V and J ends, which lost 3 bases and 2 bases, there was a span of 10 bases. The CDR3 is CASSLASGQETQYF. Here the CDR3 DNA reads TGTGCCAGCAGCTTGGCGAGCGGTCAAGAGACCCAGTACTTC.

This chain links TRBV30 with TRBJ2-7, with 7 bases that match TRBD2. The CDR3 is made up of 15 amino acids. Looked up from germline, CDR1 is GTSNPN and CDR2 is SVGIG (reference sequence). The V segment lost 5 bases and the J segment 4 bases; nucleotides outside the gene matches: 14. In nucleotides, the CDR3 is TGTGCCTGGTTGGCGGGTGGTTTGGGGGGGTACGAGCAGTACTTC. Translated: CAWLAGGLGGYEQYF.

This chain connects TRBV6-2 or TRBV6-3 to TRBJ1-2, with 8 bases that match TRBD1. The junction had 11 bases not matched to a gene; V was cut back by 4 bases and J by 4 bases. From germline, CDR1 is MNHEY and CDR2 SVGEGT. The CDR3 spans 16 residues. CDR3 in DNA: TGTGCCAGCAGTTTATGGACGTCCGGGACAGGCTATGGCTACACCTTC. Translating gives CASSLWTSGTGYGYTF.

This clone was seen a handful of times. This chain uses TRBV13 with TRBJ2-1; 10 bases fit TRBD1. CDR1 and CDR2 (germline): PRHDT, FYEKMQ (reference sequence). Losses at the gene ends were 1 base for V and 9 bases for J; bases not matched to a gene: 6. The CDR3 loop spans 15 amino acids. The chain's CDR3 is CASSLVRWDRGEQFF. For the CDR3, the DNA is TGTGCCAGCAGCTTAGTCCGTTGGGACAGGGGTGAGCAGTTCTTC.

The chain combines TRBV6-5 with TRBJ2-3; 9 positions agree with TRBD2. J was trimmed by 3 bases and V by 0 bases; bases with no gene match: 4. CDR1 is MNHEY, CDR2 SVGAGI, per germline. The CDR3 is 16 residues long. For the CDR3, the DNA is TGTGCCAGCAGTTACTCGGGTAGCGGGAGAACAGATACGCAGTATTTT. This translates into CASSYSGSGRTDTQYF.

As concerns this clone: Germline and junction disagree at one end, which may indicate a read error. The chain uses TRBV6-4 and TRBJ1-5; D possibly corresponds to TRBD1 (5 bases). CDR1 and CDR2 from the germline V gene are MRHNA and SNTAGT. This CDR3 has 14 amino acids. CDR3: CASIDRGSEQPQHF. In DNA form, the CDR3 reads TGTGCCAGCATTGACAGAGGATCAGAACAGCCCCAGCATTTT.

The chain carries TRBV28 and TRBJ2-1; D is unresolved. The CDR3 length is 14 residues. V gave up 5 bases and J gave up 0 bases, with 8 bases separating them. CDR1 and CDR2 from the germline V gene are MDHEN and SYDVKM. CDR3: CASSTLSSYNEQFF. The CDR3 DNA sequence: TGTGCCAGCAGTACTTTGAGCTCCTACAATGAGCAGTTCTTC.

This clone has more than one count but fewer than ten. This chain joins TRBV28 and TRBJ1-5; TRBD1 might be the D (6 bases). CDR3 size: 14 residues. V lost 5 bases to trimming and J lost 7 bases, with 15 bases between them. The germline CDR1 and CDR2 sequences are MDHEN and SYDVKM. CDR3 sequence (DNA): TGTGCCAGCAGTCCCCACAGGGACCGGCAGCCCCAGCATTTT. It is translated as CASSPHRDRQPQHF.

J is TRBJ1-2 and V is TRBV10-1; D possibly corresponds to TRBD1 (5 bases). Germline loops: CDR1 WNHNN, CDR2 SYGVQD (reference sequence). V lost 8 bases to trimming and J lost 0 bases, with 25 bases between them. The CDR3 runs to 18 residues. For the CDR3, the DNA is TGCGCCAGCCTTGTTTATACGACAGTGGTGGTAGCTAACTATGGCTACACCTTC. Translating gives CASLVYTTVVVANYGYTF.